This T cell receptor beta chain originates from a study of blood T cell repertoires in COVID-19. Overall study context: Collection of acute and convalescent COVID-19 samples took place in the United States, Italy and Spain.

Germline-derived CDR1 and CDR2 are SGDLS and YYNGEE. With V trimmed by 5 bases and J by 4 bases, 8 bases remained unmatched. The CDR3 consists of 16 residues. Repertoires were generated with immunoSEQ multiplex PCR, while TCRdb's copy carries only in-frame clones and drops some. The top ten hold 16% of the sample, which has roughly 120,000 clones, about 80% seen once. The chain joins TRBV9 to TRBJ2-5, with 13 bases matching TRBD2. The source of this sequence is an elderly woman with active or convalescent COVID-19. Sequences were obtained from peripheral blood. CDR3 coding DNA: TGTGCCAGCAGTGGGACTAGCGGGAATAATGGAGAGACCCAGTACTTC. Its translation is CASSGTSGNNGETQYF.